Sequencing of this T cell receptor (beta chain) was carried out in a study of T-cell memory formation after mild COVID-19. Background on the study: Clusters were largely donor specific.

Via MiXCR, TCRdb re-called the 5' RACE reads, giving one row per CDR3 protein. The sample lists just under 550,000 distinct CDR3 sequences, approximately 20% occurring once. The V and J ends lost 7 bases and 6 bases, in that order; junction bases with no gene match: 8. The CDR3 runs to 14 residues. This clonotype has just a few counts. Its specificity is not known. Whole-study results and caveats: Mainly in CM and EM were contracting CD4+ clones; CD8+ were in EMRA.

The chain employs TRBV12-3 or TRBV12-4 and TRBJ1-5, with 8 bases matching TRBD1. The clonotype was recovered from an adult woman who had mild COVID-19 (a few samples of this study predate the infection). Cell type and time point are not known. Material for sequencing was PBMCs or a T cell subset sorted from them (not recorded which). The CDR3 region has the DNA TGTGCCAGCAAGCGTGGACAGGGCGGTCAGCCCCAGCATTTT. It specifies CASKRGQGGQPQHF.